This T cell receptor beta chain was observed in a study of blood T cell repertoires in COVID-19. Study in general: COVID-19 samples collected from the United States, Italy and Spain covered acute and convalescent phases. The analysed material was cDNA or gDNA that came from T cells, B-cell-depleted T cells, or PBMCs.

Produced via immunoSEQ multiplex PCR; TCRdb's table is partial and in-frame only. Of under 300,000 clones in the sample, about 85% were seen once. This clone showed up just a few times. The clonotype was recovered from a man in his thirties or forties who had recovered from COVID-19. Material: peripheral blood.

The CDR3 loop is CASSRTGYDEKLFF. CDR3 DNA: TGTGCCAGCAGTCGGACAGGTTATGATGAAAAACTGTTTTTT. The chain links TRBV6-5 to TRBJ1-4; 7 positions agree with TRBD1. Trimming at V came to 5 bases and at J to 6 bases, leaving 6 bases not matched to a gene. The CDR3 has 14 amino acids. Germline-derived CDR1 and CDR2 are MNHEY and SVGAGI.